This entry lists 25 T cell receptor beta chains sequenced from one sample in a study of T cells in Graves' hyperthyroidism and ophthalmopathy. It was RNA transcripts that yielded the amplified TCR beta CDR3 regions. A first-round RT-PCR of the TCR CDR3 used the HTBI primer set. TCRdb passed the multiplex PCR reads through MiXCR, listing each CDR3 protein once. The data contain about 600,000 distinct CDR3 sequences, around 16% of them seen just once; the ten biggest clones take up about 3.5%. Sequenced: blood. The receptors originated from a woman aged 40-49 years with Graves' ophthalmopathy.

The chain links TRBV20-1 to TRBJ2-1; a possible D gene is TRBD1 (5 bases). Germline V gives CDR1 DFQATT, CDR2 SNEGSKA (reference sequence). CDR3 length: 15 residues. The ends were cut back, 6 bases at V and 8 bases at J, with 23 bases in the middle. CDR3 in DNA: TGCAGTGCCCCACCCTTCCAGGGCAGAAGGGATGAGCAGTTCTTC. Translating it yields CSAPPFQGRRDEQFF.

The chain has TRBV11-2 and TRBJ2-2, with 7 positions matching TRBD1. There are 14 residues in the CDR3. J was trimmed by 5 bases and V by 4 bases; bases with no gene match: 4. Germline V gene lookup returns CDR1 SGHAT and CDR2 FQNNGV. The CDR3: CASSWDRTTGELFF. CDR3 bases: TGTGCCAGCAGCTGGGACAGAACTACCGGGGAGCTGTTTTTT. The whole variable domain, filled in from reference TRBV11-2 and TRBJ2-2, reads EAGVAQSPRYKIIEKRQSVAFWCNPISGHATLYWYQQILGQGPKLLIQFQNNGVVDDSQLPKDRFSAERLKGVDSTLKIQPAKLEDSAVYLCASSWDRTTGELFFGEGSRLTVL.

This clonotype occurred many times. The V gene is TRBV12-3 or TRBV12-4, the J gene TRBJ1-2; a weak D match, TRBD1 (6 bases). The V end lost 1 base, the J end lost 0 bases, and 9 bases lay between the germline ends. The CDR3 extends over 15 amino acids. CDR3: CASSLGTVSNYGYTF. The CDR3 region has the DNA TGTGCCAGCAGTTTAGGGACAGTTTCTAACTATGGCTACACCTTC.

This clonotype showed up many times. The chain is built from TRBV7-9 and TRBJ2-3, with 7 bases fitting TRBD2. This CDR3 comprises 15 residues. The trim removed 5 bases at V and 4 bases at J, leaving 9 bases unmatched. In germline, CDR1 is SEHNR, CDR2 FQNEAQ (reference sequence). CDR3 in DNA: TGTGCCAGCAGCCCACCCCGACTAGCAGCAGATACGCAGTATTTT. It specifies CASSPPRLAADTQYF. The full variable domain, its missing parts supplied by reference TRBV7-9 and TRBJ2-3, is DTGVSQNPRHKITKRGQNVTFRCDPISEHNRLYWYRQTLGQGPEFLTYFQNEAQLEKSRLLSDRFSAERPKGSFSTLEIQRTEQGDSAMYLCASSPPRLAADTQYFGPGTRLTVL.

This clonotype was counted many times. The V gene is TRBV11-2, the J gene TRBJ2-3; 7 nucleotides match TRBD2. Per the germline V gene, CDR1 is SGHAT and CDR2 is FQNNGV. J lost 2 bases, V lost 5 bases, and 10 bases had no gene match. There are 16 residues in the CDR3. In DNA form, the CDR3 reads TGTGCCAGCAGCCCCTCGCACGGGAGGAACACAGATACGCAGTATTTT. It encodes CASSPSHGRNTDTQYF.

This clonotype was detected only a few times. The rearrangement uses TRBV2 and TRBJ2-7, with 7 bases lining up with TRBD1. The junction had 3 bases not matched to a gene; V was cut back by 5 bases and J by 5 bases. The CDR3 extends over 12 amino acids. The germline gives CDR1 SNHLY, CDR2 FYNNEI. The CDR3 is CASSRGLDEQYF. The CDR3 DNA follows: TGTGCCAGCAGTAGGGGGCTAGACGAGCAGTACTTC.

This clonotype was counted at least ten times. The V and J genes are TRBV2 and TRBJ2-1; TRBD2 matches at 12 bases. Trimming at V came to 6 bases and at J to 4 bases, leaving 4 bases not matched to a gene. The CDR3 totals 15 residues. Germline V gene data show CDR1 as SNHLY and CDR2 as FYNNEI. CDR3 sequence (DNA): TGTGCCAGCAGGACTAGCGGGAGTTTTTACAATGAGCAGTTCTTC. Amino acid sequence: CASRTSGSFYNEQFF.

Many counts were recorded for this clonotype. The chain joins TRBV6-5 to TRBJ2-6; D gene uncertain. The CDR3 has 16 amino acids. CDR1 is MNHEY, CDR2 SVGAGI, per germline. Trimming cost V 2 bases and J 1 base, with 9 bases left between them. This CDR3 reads CASSYAARSGANVLTF. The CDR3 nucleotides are TGTGCCAGCAGTTACGCTGCTAGGTCTGGGGCCAACGTCCTGACTTTC.

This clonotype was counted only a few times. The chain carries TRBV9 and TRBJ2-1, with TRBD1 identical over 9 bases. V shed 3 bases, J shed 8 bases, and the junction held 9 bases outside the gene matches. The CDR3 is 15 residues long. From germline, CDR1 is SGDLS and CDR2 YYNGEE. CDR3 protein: CASSATGGSMDEQFF. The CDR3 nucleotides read TGTGCCAGCAGCGCCACAGGGGGCTCTATGGATGAGCAGTTCTTC.

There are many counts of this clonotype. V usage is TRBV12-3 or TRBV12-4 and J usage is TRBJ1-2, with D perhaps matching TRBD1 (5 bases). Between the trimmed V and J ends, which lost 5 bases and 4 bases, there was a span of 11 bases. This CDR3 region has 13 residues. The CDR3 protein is CASSPTDSYGYTF. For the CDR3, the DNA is TGTGCCAGCAGTCCGACAGACTCCTATGGCTACACCTTC.

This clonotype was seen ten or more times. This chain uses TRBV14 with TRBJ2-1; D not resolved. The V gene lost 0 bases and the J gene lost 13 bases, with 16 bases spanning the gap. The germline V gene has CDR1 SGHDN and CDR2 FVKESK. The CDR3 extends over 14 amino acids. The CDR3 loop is CASSQDLFQVDQFF. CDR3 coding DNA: TGTGCCAGCAGCCAAGATCTTTTTCAGGTTGATCAGTTCTTC. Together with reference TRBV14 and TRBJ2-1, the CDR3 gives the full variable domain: EAGVTQFPSHSVIEKGQTVTLRCDPISGHDNLYWYRRVMGKEIKFLLHFVKESKQDESGMPNNRFLAERTGGTYSTLKVQPAELEDSGVYFCASSQDLFQVDQFFGPGTRLTVL.

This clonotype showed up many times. CDR3 protein: CASSRHRDGELFF. CDR3 bases: TGTGCCAGCAGCCGACACAGAGACGGGGAGCTGTTTTTT. V gene TRBV3-1 combines with J gene TRBJ2-2; no clear D. Per germline, CDR1 LGHDT and CDR2 YNNKEL (reference sequence). V lost 4 bases and J lost 7, with 10 bases in between. The CDR3 runs to 13 residues. Complete variable domain (other parts from reference TRBV3-1 and TRBJ2-2): DTAVSQTPKYLVTQMGNDKSIKCEQNLGHDTMYWYKQDSKKFLKIMFSYNNKELIINETVPNRFSPKSPDKAHLNLHINSLELGDSAVYFCASSRHRDGELFFGEGSRLTVL.

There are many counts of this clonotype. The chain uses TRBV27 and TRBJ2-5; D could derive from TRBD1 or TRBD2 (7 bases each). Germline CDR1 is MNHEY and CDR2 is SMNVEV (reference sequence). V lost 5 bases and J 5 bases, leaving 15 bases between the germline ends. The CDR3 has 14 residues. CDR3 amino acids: CASSTNRGGETQYF. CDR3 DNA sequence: TGTGCCAGCAGTACGAACAGGGGAGGGGAGACCCAGTACTTC.

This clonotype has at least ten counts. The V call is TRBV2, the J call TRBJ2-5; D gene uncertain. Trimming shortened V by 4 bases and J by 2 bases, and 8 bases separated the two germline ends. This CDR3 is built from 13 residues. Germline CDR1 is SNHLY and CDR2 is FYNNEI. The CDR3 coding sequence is TGTGCCAGCAGTGGACCCAGTCAAGAGACCCAGTACTTC. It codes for CASSGPSQETQYF. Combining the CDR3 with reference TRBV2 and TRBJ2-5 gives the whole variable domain EPEVTQTPSHQVTQMGQEVILRCVPISNHLYFYWYRQILGQKVEFLVSFYNNEISEKSEIFDDQFSVERPDGSNFTLKIRSTKLEDSAMYFCASSGPSQETQYFGPGTRLLVL.

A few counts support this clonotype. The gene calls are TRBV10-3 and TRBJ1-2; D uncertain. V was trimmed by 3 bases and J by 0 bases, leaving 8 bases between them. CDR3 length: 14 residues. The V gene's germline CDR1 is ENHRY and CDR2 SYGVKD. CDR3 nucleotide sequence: TGTGCCATCAGTGAACGCAGTACTAACTATGGCTACACCTTC. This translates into CAISERSTNYGYTF.

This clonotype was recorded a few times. In DNA form, the CDR3 reads TGCGCCAGCAGCGGAGGGACTAGCGGGGTTAGCGGGGAGCTGTTTTTT. As protein: CASSGGTSGVSGELFF. The chain joins TRBV5-1 to TRBJ2-2; 13 nucleotides match TRBD2. V shed 4 bases and J 7 bases; nucleotides not matched to a gene: 7. From germline, CDR1 is SGHRS and CDR2 YFSETQ. The CDR3 is 16 residues long.

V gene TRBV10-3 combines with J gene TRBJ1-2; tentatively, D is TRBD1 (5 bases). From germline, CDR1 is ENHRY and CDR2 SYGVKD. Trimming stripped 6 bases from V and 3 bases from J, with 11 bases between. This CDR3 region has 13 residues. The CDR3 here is CAISTTADYGYTF. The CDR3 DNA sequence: TGTGCCATCAGCACGACAGCGGACTATGGCTACACCTTC.

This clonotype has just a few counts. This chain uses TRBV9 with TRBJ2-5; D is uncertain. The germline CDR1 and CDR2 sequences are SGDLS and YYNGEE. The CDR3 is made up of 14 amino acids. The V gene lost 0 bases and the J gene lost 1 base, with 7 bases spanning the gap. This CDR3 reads CASSVGIGQETQYF. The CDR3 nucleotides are TGTGCCAGCAGCGTAGGGATAGGCCAAGAGACCCAGTACTTC.

The CDR3 coding sequence is TGTGCCAGTAGTATGACCACTGGACTAGCGGGGGACAATGAGCAGTTCTTC. This codes for CASSMTTGLAGDNEQFF. The rearrangement joins TRBV19 to TRBJ2-1; TRBD2 agrees at 13 bases. Germline loops: CDR1 LNHDA, CDR2 SQIVND (reference sequence). V shed 3 bases, J shed 5 bases, and the junction held 7 bases outside the gene matches. The CDR3 contains 17 residues.

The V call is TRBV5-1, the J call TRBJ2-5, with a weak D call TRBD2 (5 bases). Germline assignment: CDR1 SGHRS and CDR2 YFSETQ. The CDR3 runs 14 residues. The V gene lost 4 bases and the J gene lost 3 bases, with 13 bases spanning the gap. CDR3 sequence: CASSQLVQKETQYF. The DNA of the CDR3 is TGCGCCAGCAGCCAACTAGTCCAAAAAGAGACCCAGTACTTC. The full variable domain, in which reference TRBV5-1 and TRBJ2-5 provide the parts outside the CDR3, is KAGVTQTPRYLIKTRGQQVTLSCSPISGHRSVSWYQQTPGQGLQFLFEYFSETQRNKGNFPGRFSGRQFSNSRSEMNVSTLELGDSALYLCASSQLVQKETQYFGPGTRLLVL.

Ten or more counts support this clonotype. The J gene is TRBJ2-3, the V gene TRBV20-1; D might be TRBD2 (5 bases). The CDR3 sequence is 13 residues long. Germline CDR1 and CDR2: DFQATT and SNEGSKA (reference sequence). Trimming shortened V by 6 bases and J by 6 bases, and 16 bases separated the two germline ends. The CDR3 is CSARPGKRDTQYF. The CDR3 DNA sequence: TGCAGTGCCCGGCCCGGGAAGAGGGATACGCAGTATTTT.

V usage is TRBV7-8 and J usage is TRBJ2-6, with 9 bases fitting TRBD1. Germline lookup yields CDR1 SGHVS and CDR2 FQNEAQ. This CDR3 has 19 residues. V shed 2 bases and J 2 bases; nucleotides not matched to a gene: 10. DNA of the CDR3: TGTGCCAGCAGCTTATTTAGAGGACAGGGGAGTGCTGGGGCCAACGTCCTGACTTTC. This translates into CASSLFRGQGSAGANVLTF.

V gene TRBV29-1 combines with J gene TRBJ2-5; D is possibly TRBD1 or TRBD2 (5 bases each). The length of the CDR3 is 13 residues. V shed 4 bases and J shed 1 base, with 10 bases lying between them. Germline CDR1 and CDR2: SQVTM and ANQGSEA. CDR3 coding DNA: TGCAGCGTTGGGGGGATTGCCCAAGAGACCCAGTACTTC. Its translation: CSVGGIAQETQYF. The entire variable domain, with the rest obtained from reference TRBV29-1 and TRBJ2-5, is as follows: SAVISQKPSRDICQRGTSLTIQCQVDSQVTMMFWYRQQPGQSLTLIATANQGSEATYESGFVIDKFPISRPNLTFSTLTVSNMSPEDSSIYLCSVGGIAQETQYFGPGTRLLVL.

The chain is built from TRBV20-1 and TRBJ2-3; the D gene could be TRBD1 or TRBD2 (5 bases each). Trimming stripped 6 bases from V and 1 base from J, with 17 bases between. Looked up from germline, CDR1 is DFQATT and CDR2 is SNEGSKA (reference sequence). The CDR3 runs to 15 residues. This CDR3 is CSARDARVGTDTQYF. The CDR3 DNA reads TGCAGTGCACGGGACGCGCGGGTTGGCACAGATACGCAGTATTTT.

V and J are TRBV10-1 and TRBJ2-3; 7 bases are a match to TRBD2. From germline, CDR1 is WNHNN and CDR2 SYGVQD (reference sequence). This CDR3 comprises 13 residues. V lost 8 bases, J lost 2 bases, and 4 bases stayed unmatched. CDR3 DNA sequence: TGCGCCAGCGCCCGACTAGCCACAGATACGCAGTATTTT. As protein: CASARLATDTQYF.